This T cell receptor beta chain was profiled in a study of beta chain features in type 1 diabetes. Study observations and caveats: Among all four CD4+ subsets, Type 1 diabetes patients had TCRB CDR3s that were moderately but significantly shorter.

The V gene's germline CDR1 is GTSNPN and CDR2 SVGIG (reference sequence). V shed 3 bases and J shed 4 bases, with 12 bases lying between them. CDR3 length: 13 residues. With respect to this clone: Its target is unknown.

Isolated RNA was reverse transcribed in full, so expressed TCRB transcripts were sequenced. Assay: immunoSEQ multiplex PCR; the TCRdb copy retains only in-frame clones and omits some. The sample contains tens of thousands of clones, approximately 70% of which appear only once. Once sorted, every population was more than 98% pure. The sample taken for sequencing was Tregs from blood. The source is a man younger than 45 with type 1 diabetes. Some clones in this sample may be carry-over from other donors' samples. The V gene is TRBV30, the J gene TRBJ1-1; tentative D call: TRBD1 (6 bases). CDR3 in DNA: TGTGCCTGGAGCTCGAACAGGGCCACTGAAGCTTTCTTT. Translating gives CAWSSNRATEAFF.